This T cell receptor (beta chain) was observed in a study of T cells in Graves' hyperthyroidism and ophthalmopathy. About the research overall: Pretreatment peripheral blood was obtained at initial diagnosis. Study conclusions and caveats: Most expanded thyroid clonotypes above 0.001 also appeared in blood.

What was amplified from RNA transcripts were TCR beta CDR3 regions. A set of HTBI primers served as the primers for a first-round RT-PCR of the TCR CDR3. TCRdb reprocessed the multiplex PCR reads with MiXCR, giving one entry per CDR3 protein. This table holds 250,000 to 350,000 distinct CDR3 sequences, more than 15% found once. Investigators excluded patients with uncontrolled infection, other autoimmune disease, pregnancy or lactation. On the basis of clinical symptoms, serum thyroxine and TRAb, thyroid ultrasound and orbital computed tomography, diagnoses were made. This clonotype appeared many times. Its antigen is undetermined. The germline V gene has CDR1 MNHNS and CDR2 SASEGT. There are 14 residues in the CDR3. With 6 bases removed from V and 4 bases from J, the gap between germline ends came to 13 bases.

The clonotype originates from a woman in her sixties with Graves' ophthalmopathy. The sequenced sample consisted of blood. The chain uses TRBV6-1 and TRBJ1-3, with D tentatively TRBD1 (6 bases). In DNA, the CDR3 is TGTGCCAGCAGGATAGGGGGTATCGGAAACACCATATATTTT. As protein: CASRIGGIGNTIYF.